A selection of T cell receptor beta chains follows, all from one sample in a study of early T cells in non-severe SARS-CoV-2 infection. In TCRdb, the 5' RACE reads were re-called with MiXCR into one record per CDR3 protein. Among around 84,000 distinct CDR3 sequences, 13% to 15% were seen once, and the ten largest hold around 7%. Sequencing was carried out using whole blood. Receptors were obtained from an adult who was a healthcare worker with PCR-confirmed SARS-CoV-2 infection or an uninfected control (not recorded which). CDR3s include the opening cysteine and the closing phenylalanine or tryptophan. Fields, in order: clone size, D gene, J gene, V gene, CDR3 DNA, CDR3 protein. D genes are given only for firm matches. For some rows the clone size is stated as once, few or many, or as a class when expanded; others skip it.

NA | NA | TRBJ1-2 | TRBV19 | TGTGCCAGTAGCCCGACAGTTGAGGTGCCTGGCTACACCTTC | CASSPTVEVPGYTF
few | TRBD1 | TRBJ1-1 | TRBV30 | TGTGCCTGGAGTGTGGGACAGGGTGAGACTGAAGCTTTCTTT | CAWSVGQGETEAFF
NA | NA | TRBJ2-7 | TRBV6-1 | TGTGCCAGCAGTCCGGGGCCGGTGAGAGAGCAGTACTTC | CASSPGPVREQYF
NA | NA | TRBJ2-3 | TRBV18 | TGTGCCAGCTCACCAGGGGATGGGCAGTATTTT | CASSPGDGQYF
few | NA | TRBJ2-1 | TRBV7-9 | TGTGCCAGCAGCTTAGCGGGAGTGGGCTACAATGAGCAGTTCTTC | CASSLAGVGYNEQFF
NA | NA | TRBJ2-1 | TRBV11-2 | TGTGCCAGCAGCTTGGGGTTTAAGGATGAGCAGTTCTTC | CASSLGFKDEQFF
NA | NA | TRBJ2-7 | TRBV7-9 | TGTGCCAGCAGCCTGGGGCCGACTGGGTACGAGCAGTACTTC | CASSLGPTGYEQYF
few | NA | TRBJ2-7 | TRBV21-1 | TGTGCCAGCAGCCTCGCAGAAGCGGGTGGGTTCCCCGAGCAGTACTTC | CASSLAEAGGFPEQYF
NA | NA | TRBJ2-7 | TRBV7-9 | TGTGCCAGCAGCTTAGTAAGGTGGGAGCAGTACTTC | CASSLVRWEQYF
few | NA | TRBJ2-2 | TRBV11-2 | TGTGCCAGCAGCCTAAGTCTCTCAGGCGGGCTGTTTTTT | CASSLSLSGGLFF
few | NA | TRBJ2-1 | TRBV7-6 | TGTGCCAGCAGCCCCGGGGCTAGCGTCTACAATGAGCAGTTCTTC | CASSPGASVYNEQFF
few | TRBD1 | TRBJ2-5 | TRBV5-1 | TGCGCCAGCAGGTGGGACAGAGCGCAAGAGACCCAGTACTTC | CASRWDRAQETQYF
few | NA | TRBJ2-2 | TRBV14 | TGTGCCAGCAGTCCCCCCGGCAGGGGCGTGAGGGGGACCGGGGAGCTGTTTTTT | CASSPPGRGVRGTGELFF
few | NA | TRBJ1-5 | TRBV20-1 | TGCAGTGCTAGAGATCGTCGCTTGCAGCCCCAGCATTTT | CSARDRRLQPQHF
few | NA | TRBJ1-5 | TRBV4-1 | TGCGCCAGCAGCCAAGTCAGGGGCTCCAATCAGCCCCAGCATTTT | CASSQVRGSNQPQHF
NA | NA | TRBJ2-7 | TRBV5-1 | TGCGCCAGCAGCGTGGGGGCGGGACCCTACTCCGAGCAGTACTTC | CASSVGAGPYSEQYF
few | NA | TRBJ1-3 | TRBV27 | TGTGCCAGCAGTCTCAGGGGATCTGGAAACACCATATATTTT | CASSLRGSGNTIYF
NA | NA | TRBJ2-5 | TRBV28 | TGTGCCAGCAGCCCCCGGGTTGAAGAGACCCAGTACTTC | CASSPRVEETQYF
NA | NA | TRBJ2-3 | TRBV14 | TGTGCCAGCAGCCTAAGATCGGGCGTAGATACGCAGTATTTT | CASSLRSGVDTQYF
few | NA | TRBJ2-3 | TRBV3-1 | TGTGCCAGCAGCCAAGAGGCCACAGATACGCAGTATTTT | CASSQEATDTQYF
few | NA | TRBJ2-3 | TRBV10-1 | TGCGCCAGCAGTGAGTCAAGGGTCACAGATACGCAGTATTTT | CASSESRVTDTQYF
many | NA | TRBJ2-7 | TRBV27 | TGTGCCAGCAGCCCCAGCTCCTACGAGCAGTACTTC | CASSPSSYEQYF
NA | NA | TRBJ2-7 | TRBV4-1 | TGCGCCAGCAGCCAAAAATCCGGCGAGCAGTACTTC | CASSQKSGEQYF
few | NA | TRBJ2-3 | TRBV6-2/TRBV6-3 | TGTGCCAGCACCGATCGTCGGACAGATACGCAGTATTTT | CASTDRRTDTQYF
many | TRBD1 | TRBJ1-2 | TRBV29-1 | TGCAGTACTAAAGGGGGCTCTGGCTACACCTTC | CSTKGGSGYTF
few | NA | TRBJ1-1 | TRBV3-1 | TGTGCCAGCGACCCAGGGAAGGGGGTGAACACTGAAGCTTTCTTT | CASDPGKGVNTEAFF
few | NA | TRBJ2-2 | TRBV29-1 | TGCAGCGTTACCCTCCCGTCCGGGGAGCTGTTTTTT | CSVTLPSGELFF
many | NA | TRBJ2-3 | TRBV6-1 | TGTGCCAGCAGGTCCTTAGGGGGGAGGGATACGCAGTATTTT | CASRSLGGRDTQYF
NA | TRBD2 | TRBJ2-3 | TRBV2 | TGTGCCAGCAGTGTGTCACTAGCGATAGACACAGATACGCAGTATTTT | CASSVSLAIDTDTQYF
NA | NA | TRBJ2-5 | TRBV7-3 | TGTGCCAGCAGCCCAAATAGCGAGACCCAGTACTTC | CASSPNSETQYF
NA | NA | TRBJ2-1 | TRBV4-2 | TGTGCCAGCAGCCGGCCCCCGTTGGGTACCTACAATGAGCAGTTCTTC | CASSRPPLGTYNEQFF
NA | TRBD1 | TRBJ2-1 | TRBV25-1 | TGTGCCAGCAGGGACACAAAGGGACAGGGGGTCAATGAGCAGTTCTTC | CASRDTKGQGVNEQFF
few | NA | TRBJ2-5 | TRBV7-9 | TGTGCCAGCAGATTCGGGGAAGAGACCCAGTACTTC | CASRFGEETQYF
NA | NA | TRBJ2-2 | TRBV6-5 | TGTGCCAGCAGACAAAGCCGGAAAGAAAACACCGGGGAGCTGTTTTTT | CASRQSRKENTGELFF
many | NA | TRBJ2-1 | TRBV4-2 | TGTGCCAGCAGCCAAGGTCAAAAGGATGAGCAGTTCTTC | CASSQGQKDEQFF
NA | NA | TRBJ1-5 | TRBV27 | TGTGCCAGCAGTTTGCTAGGGGGGCAGCCCCAGCATTTT | CASSLLGGQPQHF
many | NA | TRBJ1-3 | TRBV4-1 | TGCGCCAGCAGCGAAAGAGGGGTATCTGGAAACACCATATATTTT | CASSERGVSGNTIYF
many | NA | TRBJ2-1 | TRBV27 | TGTGCCAGCAGTTTAACATTGGACTCCTACAATGAGCAGTTCTTC | CASSLTLDSYNEQFF
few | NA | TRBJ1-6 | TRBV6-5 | TGTGCCAGCAGTTACTCGACGGAGGTGTCCTATAATTCACCCCTCCACTTT | CASSYSTEVSYNSPLHF
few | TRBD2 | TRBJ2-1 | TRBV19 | TGTGCCAGTAGTAGCGGGAGTTCCACCTACAATGAGCAGTTCTTC | CASSSGSSTYNEQFF
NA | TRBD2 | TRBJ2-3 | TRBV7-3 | TGTGCCAGCAGCGGCGGGGGTAGCACGTATACGCAGTATTTT | CASSGGGSTYTQYF
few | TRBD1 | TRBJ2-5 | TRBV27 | TGTGCCAGCAGTTTCCGCAGGGGGCAAGAGACCCAGTACTTC | CASSFRRGQETQYF
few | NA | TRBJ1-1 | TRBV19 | TGTGCCAGTAGTATAGATCCCCGGGGGCGTGGGACTGAAGCTTTCTTT | CASSIDPRGRGTEAFF
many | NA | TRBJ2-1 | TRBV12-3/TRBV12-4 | TGTGCCAGCAGTTTAGCGAATTCGGGCAATGAGCAGTTCTTC | CASSLANSGNEQFF
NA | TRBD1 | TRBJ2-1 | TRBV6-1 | TGTGCCAGCAGTGGGACAGGGAAGGATGAGCAGTTCTTC | CASSGTGKDEQFF
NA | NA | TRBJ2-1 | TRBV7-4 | TGTGCCAAGGACTGCTACAATGAGCAGTTCTTC | CAKDCYNEQFF
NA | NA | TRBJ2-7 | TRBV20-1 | TGCAGTGCTAGAGTTCCAGATTCGGCCTACGAGCAGTACTTC | CSARVPDSAYEQYF
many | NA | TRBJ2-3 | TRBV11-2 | TGTGCCAGCAGCTTCCGGGGAAGGGGCACAGATACGCAGTATTTT | CASSFRGRGTDTQYF
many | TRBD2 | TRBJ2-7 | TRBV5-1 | TGCGCCAGCAGCTCAGGACTAGCGGGAGTGCGGGAGCAGTACTTC | CASSSGLAGVREQYF
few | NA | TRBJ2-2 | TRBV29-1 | TGCAGCGCATCCCAGGGGTGGAACACCGGGGAGCTGTTTTTT | CSASQGWNTGELFF
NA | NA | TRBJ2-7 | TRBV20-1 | TGCAGTGCCGAGGGGGCTAGCGGGTACTACGAGCAGTACTTC | CSAEGASGYYEQYF
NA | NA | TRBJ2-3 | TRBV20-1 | TGCAGTGCTAGGAGTGTCGGGACCGGCACAGATACGCAGTATTTT | CSARSVGTGTDTQYF
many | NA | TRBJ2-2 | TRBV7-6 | TGTGCCAGCAGCCAAATAGGGCCGAACACCGGGGAGCTGTTTTTT | CASSQIGPNTGELFF
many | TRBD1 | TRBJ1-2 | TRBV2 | TGTGCCAGCAGTATCACTAGACAGGGGCTTGGCTACACCTTC | CASSITRQGLGYTF
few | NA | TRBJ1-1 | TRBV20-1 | TGCAGTGCTCCTGACGGAGGCACTGAAGCTTTCTTT | CSAPDGGTEAFF
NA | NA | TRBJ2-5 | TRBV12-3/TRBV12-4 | TGTGCCAGCAGCAGGTCCCAAGAGACCCAGTACTTC | CASSRSQETQYF
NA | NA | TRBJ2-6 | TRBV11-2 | TGTGCCAGCAGCTCAGATGATCAGGGCCCGCTATCTGGGGCCAACGTCCTGACTTTC | CASSSDDQGPLSGANVLTF